The source of this TCR beta chain is a study of T cells after yellow fever vaccination. CDR1 DFQATT and CDR2 SNEGSKA come from the germline V gene (reference sequence). Trimming removed 1 base from V and 8 bases from J; junction bases left unmatched: 5. The CDR3 is made up of 13 amino acids. TCRdb independently ran MiXCR on the 5' RACE reads; one entry per CDR3 protein. The profile shows about 240,000 distinct CDR3 sequences, about 7.1% of them singletons. This clonotype turned up a few times. The TCR sequence derives from a man aged 25 to 40 who received the YFV17D yellow fever vaccine. V gene TRBV20-1 combines with J gene TRBJ2-4; 7 bases agree with TRBD1. This specimen was CD4+ T cells sorted from PBMCs, taken 15 days after the yellow fever booster vaccination. The CDR3 DNA sequence: TGCAGTGCTAGAGTGCCCCAGGGGGACATTCAGTACTTC. Amino acid sequence: CSARVPQGDIQYF.